This entry features one T cell receptor (beta chain) sequence. Its antigen is undetermined. The data derive from a study of CD8+CD57+ T cells in acquired aplastic anemia. The study's findings and limits: CD8+ Simpson's diversity showed no significant patient-control difference.

The germline V gene encodes CDR1 SGHRS and CDR2 YFSETQ. V lost 2 bases and J 7 bases, leaving 13 bases between the germline ends. This CDR3 contains 13 residues. Investigators profiled TCR beta VDJ and CDR3 from genomic DNA template. Using its own MiXCR run on the reads, TCRdb lists one record per CDR3 protein. The sample has just over 400,000 distinct CDR3 sequences; roughly 68% are singletons. Sequenced material: sorted CD4+, CD8+, or CD8+CD57+ T cells (not recorded which) from PBMCs. The J gene is TRBJ2-7, the V gene TRBV5-1, with D tentatively TRBD1 (6 bases). The clonotype originates from a human donor in good health, serving as a control. The CDR3 spells CASSLAQGCEQYF. CDR3 nucleotides: TGCGCCAGCAGCTTAGCACAGGGTTGTGAGCAGTACTTC.